The 14 T cell receptor beta chains below were found in one sample sequenced in a study of T-cell memory formation after mild COVID-19. One entry per CDR3 protein results from TCRdb running MiXCR on the 5' RACE reads. The table includes about 200,000 distinct CDR3 sequences, about 16% detected once. The sample was PBMCs or a T cell subset sorted from them (not recorded which). These receptors were taken from an adult woman who had mild COVID-19 (a few samples of this study predate the infection). Cell type and time point are not known.

The sample holds one count of this clonotype. The rearrangement joins TRBV5-1 to TRBJ1-4; D possibly corresponds to TRBD1 (5 bases). CDR3 length: 15 residues. V shed 4 bases and J shed 1 base, with 11 bases lying between them. Germline loops: CDR1 SGHRS, CDR2 YFSETQ. The CDR3 coding sequence is TGCGCCAGCAGCCCCGGACATGGAACTAATGAAAAACTGTTTTTT. As protein: CASSPGHGTNEKLFF.

This clonotype was recorded at least ten times. J is TRBJ1-6 and V is TRBV7-2; D remains ambiguous. In germline, CDR1 is SGHTA, CDR2 FQGNSA. V gave up 1 base and J gave up 8 bases, with 9 bases separating them. CDR3 length equals 14 residues. The CDR3 reads CASSLVGSYSPLHF. CDR3 bases: TGTGCCAGCAGCTTAGTTGGAAGTTATTCACCCCTCCACTTT.

This clonotype has at least ten counts. The rearrangement uses TRBV6-5 and TRBJ1-2, with D possibly matching TRBD1 (6 bases). Germline values: CDR1 MNHEY, CDR2 SVGAGI. The CDR3 covers 13 residues. Trimming shortened V by 6 bases and J by 7 bases, and 15 bases separated the two germline ends. CDR3 DNA: TGTGCCAGCAGCCCAGGGGATAACGGTGGCTACACCTTC. It translates to CASSPGDNGGYTF.

This clonotype was counted between two and nine times. The J gene is TRBJ2-1, the V gene TRBV29-1; D unresolved. This CDR3 spans 14 amino acids. The ends were cut back, 1 base at V and 6 bases at J, with 13 bases in the middle. Germline values: CDR1 SQVTM, CDR2 ANQGSEA. The CDR3 reads CSVEAVTPFNEQFF. CDR3 DNA: TGCAGCGTTGAAGCAGTAACCCCGTTCAATGAGCAGTTCTTC.

V and J are TRBV5-5 and TRBJ1-2; D may be TRBD1 (5 bases). The CDR3 has 15 residues. V lost 2 bases and J 5 bases, leaving 16 bases between the germline ends. The V gene's germline CDR1 is SGHKS and CDR2 YYEKEE (reference sequence). The CDR3 loop is CASSFVGAGTYGYTF. Written as DNA, the CDR3 is TGTGCCAGCAGCTTCGTAGGGGCAGGGACTTATGGCTACACCTTC.

This clonotype has a handful of counts. V gene TRBV5-1 combines with J gene TRBJ2-1, with TRBD2 identical over 9 bases. V shed 1 base, J shed 9 bases, and the junction held 8 bases outside the gene matches. The CDR3 is made up of 15 amino acids. Germline V gives CDR1 SGHRS, CDR2 YFSETQ. CDR3 sequence (DNA): TGCGCCAGCAGCTTGCTAGCGGGGACAAATCGTGAGCAGTTCTTC. Protein product: CASSLLAGTNREQFF.

V is TRBV5-4 and J is TRBJ1-1; D ambiguous. The CDR3 covers 11 residues. Trimming took 4 bases from V and 7 from J, leaving 8 bases between them. Per the germline V gene, CDR1 is SGHNT and CDR2 is YYREEE (reference sequence). The CDR3: CASSTGFEAFF. The CDR3 DNA reads TGTGCCAGCAGCACTGGATTTGAAGCTTTCTTT.

The table lists this clonotype with a few counts. The rearrangement joins TRBV5-1 to TRBJ1-2; 8 bases line up with TRBD1. The germline V gene encodes CDR1 SGHRS and CDR2 YFSETQ. The V gene end was trimmed by 3 bases and the J gene end by 12 bases; junction bases not matched to a gene: 10. This CDR3 has 13 amino acids. CDR3 nucleotides: TGCGCCAGCAGCTCCCTCGGACAGGGTAAAAACACCTTC. Its protein is CASSSLGQGKNTF.

This clonotype appeared a few times. The CDR3: CASSLALTEAFF. CDR3 nucleotide sequence: TGTGCCAGCAGTTTAGCGCTGACTGAAGCTTTCTTT. This chain uses TRBV12-3 or TRBV12-4 with TRBJ1-1; D gene ambiguous. The CDR3 totals 12 residues. V was trimmed by 0 bases and J by 5 bases, leaving 4 bases between them.

The chain uses TRBV4-2 and TRBJ2-7, with D possibly matching TRBD2 (6 bases). There are 14 residues in the CDR3. V lost 1 base, J lost 2 bases, and 9 bases lay in between. CDR1 is LGHNA, CDR2 YNFKEQ, per germline. CDR3 sequence reads: CASSQAGVAYEQYF. CDR3 nucleotides: TGTGCCAGCAGCCAAGCGGGGGTGGCCTACGAGCAGTACTTC.

In this sample, this clonotype turned up a few times. This sequence joins TRBV5-1 and TRBJ2-3; no clear D. The CDR3 extends over 14 amino acids. Trimming cost V 2 bases and J 0 bases, with 7 bases left between them. CDR1 is SGHRS, CDR2 YFSETQ, per germline. The CDR3 sequence: CASSFRFSTDTQYF. CDR3 DNA sequence: TGCGCCAGCAGCTTCAGGTTTAGCACAGATACGCAGTATTTT. The full variable domain, its missing parts supplied by reference TRBV5-1 and TRBJ2-3, is KAGVTQTPRYLIKTRGQQVTLSCSPISGHRSVSWYQQTPGQGLQFLFEYFSETQRNKGNFPGRFSGRQFSNSRSEMNVSTLELGDSALYLCASSFRFSTDTQYFGPGTRLTVL.

V is TRBV14 and J is TRBJ1-2, with D perhaps matching TRBD1 (6 bases). Germline V gene data show CDR1 as SGHDN and CDR2 as FVKESK. CDR3 length: 12 amino acids. Trimming pared 2 bases from V and 7 bases from J, leaving 8 bases between. The CDR3, as DNA: TGTGCCAGCAGCCAACAGGGGTTTGGCTACACCTTC. As protein: CASSQQGFGYTF.

This clonotype was seen a handful of times. The rearrangement uses TRBV13 and TRBJ2-7; D may correspond to TRBD1 or TRBD2 (5 bases each). V was trimmed by 3 bases and J by 4 bases, leaving 16 bases between them. This CDR3 has 15 residues. CDR1 is PRHDT and CDR2 is FYEKMQ in the germline V gene (reference sequence). The CDR3 spells CASSFQGRGGYEQYF. The CDR3 DNA is TGTGCCAGCAGCTTTCAGGGTCGTGGAGGATACGAGCAGTACTTC.

The chain carries TRBV5-1 and TRBJ1-4; D is unclear. Trimming took 0 bases from V and 4 from J, leaving 10 bases between them. Germline assignment: CDR1 SGHRS and CDR2 YFSETQ. The CDR3 runs to 15 residues. CDR3 region: CASSLESRSNEKLFF. The CDR3 coding sequence is TGCGCCAGCAGCTTGGAGTCCCGGAGTAATGAAAAACTGTTTTTT.